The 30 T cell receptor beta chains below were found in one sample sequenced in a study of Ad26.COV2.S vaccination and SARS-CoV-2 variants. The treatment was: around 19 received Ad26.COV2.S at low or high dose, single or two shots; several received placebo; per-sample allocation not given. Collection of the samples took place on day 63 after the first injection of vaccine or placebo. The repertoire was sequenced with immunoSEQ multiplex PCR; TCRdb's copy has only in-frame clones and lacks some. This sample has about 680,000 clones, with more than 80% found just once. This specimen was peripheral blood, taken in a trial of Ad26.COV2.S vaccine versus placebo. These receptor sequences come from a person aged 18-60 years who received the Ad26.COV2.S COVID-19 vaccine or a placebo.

The CDR3 loop reads CASSRTGSYEQYF. CDR3 nucleotides: TGTGCCAGCAGTAGGACAGGGTCGTACGAGCAGTACTTC. The V gene is TRBV12-3 or TRBV12-4, the J gene TRBJ2-7, with 8 positions matching TRBD1. V trimming: 5 bases; J trimming: 4 bases; junction bases outside the gene matches: 4. This CDR3 is built from 13 residues.

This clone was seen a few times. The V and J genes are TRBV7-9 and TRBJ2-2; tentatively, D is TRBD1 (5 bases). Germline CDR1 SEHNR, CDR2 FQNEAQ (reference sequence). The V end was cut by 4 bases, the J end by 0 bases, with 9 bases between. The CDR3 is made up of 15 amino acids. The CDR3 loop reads CASSSTTANTGELFF. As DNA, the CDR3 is TGTGCCAGCAGCTCAACGACAGCGAACACCGGGGAGCTGTTTTTT.

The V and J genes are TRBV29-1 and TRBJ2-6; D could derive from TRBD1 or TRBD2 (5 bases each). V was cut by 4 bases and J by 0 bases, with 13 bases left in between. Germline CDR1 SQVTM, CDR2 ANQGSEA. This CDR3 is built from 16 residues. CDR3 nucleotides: TGCAGCGTTGGCGAGGGACGATCCTCTGGGGCCAACGTCCTGACTTTC. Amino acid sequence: CSVGEGRSSGANVLTF.

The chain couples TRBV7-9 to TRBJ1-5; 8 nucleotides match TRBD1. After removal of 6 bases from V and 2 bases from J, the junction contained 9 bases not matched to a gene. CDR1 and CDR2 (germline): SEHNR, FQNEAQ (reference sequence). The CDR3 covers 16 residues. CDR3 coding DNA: TGTGCCAGCAGTTCCTCAGGGGGCGCAGGCAATCAGCCCCAGCATTTT. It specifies CASSSSGGAGNQPQHF.

In DNA, the CDR3 is TGTGCCAGCAGCGAGCAGGGTAGGGCCACTGAAGCTTTCTTT. Protein sequence: CASSEQGRATEAFF. J is TRBJ1-1 and V is TRBV2, with D possibly matching TRBD1 (5 bases). Trimming took off 6 bases at V and 4 bases at J, with 15 bases between the two ends. Per the germline V gene, CDR1 is SNHLY and CDR2 is FYNNEI. The CDR3 is made up of 14 amino acids. Supplemented by reference TRBV2 and TRBJ1-1, the full variable domain reads EPEVTQTPSHQVTQMGQEVILRCVPISNHLYFYWYRQILGQKVEFLVSFYNNEISEKSEIFDDQFSVERPDGSNFTLKIRSTKLEDSAMYFCASSEQGRATEAFFGQGTRLTVV.

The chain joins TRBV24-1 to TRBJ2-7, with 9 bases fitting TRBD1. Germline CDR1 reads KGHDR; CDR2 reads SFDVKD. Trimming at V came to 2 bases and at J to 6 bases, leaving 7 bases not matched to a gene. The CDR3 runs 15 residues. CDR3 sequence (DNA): TGTGCCACCAGTGATTCCGGGACAGGGATACGCGAGCAGTACTTC. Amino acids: CATSDSGTGIREQYF.

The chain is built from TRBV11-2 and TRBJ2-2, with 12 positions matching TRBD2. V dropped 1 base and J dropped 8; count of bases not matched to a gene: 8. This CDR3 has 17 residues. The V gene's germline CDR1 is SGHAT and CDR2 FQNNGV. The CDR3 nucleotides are TGTGCCAGCAGCTTAGTCCCACTAGCGGGAGGCCAAGGGGAGCTGTTTTTT. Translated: CASSLVPLAGGQGELFF. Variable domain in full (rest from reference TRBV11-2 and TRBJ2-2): EAGVAQSPRYKIIEKRQSVAFWCNPISGHATLYWYQQILGQGPKLLIQFQNNGVVDDSQLPKDRFSAERLKGVDSTLKIQPAKLEDSAVYLCASSLVPLAGGQGELFFGEGSRLTVL.

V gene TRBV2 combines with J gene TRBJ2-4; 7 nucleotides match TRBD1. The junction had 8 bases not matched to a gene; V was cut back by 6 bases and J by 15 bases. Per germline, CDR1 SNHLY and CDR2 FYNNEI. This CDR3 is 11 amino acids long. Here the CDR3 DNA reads TGTGCCAGCAGGGTAGACAGGGTTCTGTACTTC. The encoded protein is CASRVDRVLYF.

This chain's CDR3 is CATSGPVSGTDTQYF. Written as DNA, the CDR3 is TGTGCCACCAGTGGTCCGGTATCTGGGACAGATACGCAGTATTTT. The chain couples TRBV24-1 to TRBJ2-3; the D is unclear. Trimming took off 5 bases at V and 3 bases at J, with 14 bases between the two ends. Per the germline V gene, CDR1 is KGHDR and CDR2 is SFDVKD. The CDR3 sequence is 15 residues long.

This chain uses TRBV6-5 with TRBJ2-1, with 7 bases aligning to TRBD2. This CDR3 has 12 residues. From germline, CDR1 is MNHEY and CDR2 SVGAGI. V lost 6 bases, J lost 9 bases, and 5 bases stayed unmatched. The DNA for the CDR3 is TGTGCCAGCAGCCGGGGGGATGGTGAGCAGTTCTTC. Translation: CASSRGDGEQFF.

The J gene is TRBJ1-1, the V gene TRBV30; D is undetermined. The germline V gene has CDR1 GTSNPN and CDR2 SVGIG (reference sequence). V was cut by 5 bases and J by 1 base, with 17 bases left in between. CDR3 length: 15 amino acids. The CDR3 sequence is CAWGPLPLTNTEAFF. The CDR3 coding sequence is TGTGCCTGGGGTCCCCTCCCGTTAACGAACACTGAAGCTTTCTTT.

The CDR3 DNA reads as TGTGCCAGCAGCCAAGGGGGACAGGGACCTGGAAACACCATATATTTT. It is translated as CASSQGGQGPGNTIYF. This sequence joins TRBV3-1 (or the pseudogene TRBV3-2) and TRBJ1-3; the match to TRBD1 covers 9 bases. Losses at the gene ends were 1 base for V and 2 bases for J; bases not matched to a gene: 3. CDR1 and CDR2 from the germline V gene are LGHDT and YNNKEL (reference sequence). The CDR3 has 16 residues.

The DNA of the CDR3 is TGTGCCAGCAGTTCCCCCCCCGAGGTAGCGGGAGGCCCAGATACGCAGTATTTT. Translated: CASSSPPEVAGGPDTQYF. This rearrangement joins TRBV27 to TRBJ2-3; 10 bases are shared with TRBD2. The CDR3 has 18 residues. Germline trimming cut 4 bases from V and 4 bases from J; bases unmatched to any gene: 14. Germline V CDR1 and CDR2: MNHEY, SMNVEV (reference sequence).

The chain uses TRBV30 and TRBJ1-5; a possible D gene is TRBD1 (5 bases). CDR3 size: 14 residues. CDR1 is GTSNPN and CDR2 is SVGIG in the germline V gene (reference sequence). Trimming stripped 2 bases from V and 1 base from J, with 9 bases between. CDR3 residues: CAWSRGVSNQPQHF. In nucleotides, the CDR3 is TGTGCCTGGAGTCGAGGGGTGAGCAATCAGCCCCAGCATTTT.

The CDR3 nucleotides read TGTGCCAGCAGGTTGTACGGGGCCGGTGGATTCAATGAGCAGTTCTTC. Amino acids: CASRLYGAGGFNEQFF. The chain has TRBV5-5 and TRBJ2-1; either TRBD1 or TRBD2 may supply D (5 bases each). Trimming cost V 5 bases and J 6 bases, with 21 bases left between them. In germline, CDR1 is SGHKS, CDR2 YYEKEE (reference sequence). The CDR3 totals 16 residues.

The CDR3 region is CATSNMGELFF. CDR3 nucleotides: TGTGCCACCAGTAATATGGGGGAGCTGTTTTTT. This chain connects TRBV24-1 to TRBJ2-2, with no clear D. The CDR3 extends over 11 amino acids. The V end lost 6 bases, the J end lost 8 bases, and 6 bases lay between the germline ends. Germline loops: CDR1 KGHDR, CDR2 SFDVKD.

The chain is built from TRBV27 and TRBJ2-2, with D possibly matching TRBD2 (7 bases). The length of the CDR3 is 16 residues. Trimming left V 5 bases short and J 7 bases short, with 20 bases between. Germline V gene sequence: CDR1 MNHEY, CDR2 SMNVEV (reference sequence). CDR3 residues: CASSPGGGRAFGELFF. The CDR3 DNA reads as TGTGCCAGCAGTCCCGGAGGGGGGAGGGCCTTCGGGGAGCTGTTTTTT.

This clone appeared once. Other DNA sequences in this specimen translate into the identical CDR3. CDR3 loop: CSAPTAYEQYF. CDR3 nucleotide sequence: TGCAGTGCGCCTACTGCGTACGAGCAGTACTTC. V is TRBV20-1 and J is TRBJ2-7; no reliable D call. The V gene lost 6 bases and the J gene lost 4 bases, with 10 bases spanning the gap. The CDR3 is made up of 11 amino acids. CDR1 and CDR2 from the germline V gene are DFQATT and SNEGSKA (reference sequence).

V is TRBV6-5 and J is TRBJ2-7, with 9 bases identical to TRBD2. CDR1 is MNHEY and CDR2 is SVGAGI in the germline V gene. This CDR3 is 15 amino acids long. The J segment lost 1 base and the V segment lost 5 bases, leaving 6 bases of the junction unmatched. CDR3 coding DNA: TGTGCCAGCAGTCCCCGCGGGAGGGGATCCTACGAGCAGTACTTC. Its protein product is CASSPRGRGSYEQYF.

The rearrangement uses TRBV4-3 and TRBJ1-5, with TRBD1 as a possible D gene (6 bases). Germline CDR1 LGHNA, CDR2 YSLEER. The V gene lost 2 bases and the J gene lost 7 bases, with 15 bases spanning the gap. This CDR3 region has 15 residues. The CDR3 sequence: CASSQSSGVGQPQHF. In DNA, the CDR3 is TGCGCCAGCAGCCAATCGTCAGGGGTTGGCCAGCCCCAGCATTTT.

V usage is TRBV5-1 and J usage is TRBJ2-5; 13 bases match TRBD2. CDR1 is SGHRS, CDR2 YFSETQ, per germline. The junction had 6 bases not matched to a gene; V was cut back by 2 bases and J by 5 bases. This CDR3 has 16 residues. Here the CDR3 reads CASSLTSGGAAETQYF. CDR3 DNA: TGCGCCAGCAGCTTAACTAGCGGGGGGGCCGCGGAGACCCAGTACTTC.

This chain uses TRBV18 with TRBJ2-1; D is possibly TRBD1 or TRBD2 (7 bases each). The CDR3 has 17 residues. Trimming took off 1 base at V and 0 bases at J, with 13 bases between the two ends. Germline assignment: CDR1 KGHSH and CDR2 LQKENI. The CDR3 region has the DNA TGTGCCAGCTCACCACTGGGAGGGGGCGCCTCCTACAATGAGCAGTTCTTC. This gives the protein CASSPLGGGASYNEQFF. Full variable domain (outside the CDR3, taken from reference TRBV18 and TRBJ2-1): NAGVMQNPRHLVRRRGQEARLRCSPMKGHSHVYWYRQLPEEGLKFMVYLQKENIIDESGMPKERFSAEFPKEGPSILRIQQVVRGDSAAYFCASSPLGGGASYNEQFFGPGTRLTVL.

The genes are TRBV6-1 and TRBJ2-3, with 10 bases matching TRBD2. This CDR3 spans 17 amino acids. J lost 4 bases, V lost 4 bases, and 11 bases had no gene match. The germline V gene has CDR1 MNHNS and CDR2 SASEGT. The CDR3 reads CASSGSGTSVFADTQYF. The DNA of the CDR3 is TGTGCCAGCAGTGGCTCCGGGACTAGCGTTTTTGCAGATACGCAGTATTTT.

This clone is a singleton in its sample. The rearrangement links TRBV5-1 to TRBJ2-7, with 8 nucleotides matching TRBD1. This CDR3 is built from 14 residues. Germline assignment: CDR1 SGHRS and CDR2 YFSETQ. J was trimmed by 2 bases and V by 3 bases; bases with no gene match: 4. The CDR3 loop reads CASSSRTGPYEQYF. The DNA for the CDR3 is TGCGCCAGCAGCTCTCGGACAGGGCCCTACGAGCAGTACTTC.

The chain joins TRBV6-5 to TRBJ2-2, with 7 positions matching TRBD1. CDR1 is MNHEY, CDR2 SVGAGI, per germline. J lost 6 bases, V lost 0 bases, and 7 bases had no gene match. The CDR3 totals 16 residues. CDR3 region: CASSYSGQVSAGELFF. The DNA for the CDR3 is TGTGCCAGCAGTTACTCTGGACAGGTCTCCGCCGGGGAGCTGTTTTTT.

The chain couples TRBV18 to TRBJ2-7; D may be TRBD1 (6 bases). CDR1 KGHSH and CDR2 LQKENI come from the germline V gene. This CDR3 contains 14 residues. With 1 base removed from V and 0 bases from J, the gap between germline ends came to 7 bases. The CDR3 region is CASSPRDNSYEQYF. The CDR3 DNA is TGTGCCAGCTCACCACGGGACAACTCCTACGAGCAGTACTTC.

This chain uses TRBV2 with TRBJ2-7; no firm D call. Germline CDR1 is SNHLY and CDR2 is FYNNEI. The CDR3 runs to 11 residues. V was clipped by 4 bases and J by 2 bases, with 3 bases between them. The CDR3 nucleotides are TGTGCCAGCAGTGCCACCTACGAGCAGTACTTC. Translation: CASSATYEQYF.

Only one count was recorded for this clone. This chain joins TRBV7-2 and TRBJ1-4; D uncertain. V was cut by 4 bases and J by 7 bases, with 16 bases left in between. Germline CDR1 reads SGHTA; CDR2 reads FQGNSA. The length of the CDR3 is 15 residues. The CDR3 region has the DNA TGTGCCAGCAGCTCCCGATTGAACGGCGGTGAAAAACTGTTTTTT. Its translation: CASSSRLNGGEKLFF. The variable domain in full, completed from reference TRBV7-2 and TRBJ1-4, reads GAGVSQSPSNKVTEKGKDVELRCDPISGHTALYWYRQSLGQGLEFLIYFQGNSAPDKSGLPSDRFSAERTGGSVSTLTIQRTQQEDSAVYLCASSSRLNGGEKLFFGSGTQLSVL.

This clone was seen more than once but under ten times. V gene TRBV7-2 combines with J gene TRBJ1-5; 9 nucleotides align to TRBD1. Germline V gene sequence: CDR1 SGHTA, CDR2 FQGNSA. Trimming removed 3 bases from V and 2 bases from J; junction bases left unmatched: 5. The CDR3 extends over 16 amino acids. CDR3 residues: CASSFTGGRGNQPQHF. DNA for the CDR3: TGTGCCAGCAGCTTTACAGGGGGCCGGGGCAATCAGCCCCAGCATTTT.

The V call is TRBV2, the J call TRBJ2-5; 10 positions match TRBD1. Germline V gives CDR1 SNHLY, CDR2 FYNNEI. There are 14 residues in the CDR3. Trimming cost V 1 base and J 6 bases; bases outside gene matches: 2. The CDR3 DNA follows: TGTGCCAGCAGTGAAGGGACAGGGGGACAGACCCAGTACTTC. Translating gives CASSEGTGGQTQYF.